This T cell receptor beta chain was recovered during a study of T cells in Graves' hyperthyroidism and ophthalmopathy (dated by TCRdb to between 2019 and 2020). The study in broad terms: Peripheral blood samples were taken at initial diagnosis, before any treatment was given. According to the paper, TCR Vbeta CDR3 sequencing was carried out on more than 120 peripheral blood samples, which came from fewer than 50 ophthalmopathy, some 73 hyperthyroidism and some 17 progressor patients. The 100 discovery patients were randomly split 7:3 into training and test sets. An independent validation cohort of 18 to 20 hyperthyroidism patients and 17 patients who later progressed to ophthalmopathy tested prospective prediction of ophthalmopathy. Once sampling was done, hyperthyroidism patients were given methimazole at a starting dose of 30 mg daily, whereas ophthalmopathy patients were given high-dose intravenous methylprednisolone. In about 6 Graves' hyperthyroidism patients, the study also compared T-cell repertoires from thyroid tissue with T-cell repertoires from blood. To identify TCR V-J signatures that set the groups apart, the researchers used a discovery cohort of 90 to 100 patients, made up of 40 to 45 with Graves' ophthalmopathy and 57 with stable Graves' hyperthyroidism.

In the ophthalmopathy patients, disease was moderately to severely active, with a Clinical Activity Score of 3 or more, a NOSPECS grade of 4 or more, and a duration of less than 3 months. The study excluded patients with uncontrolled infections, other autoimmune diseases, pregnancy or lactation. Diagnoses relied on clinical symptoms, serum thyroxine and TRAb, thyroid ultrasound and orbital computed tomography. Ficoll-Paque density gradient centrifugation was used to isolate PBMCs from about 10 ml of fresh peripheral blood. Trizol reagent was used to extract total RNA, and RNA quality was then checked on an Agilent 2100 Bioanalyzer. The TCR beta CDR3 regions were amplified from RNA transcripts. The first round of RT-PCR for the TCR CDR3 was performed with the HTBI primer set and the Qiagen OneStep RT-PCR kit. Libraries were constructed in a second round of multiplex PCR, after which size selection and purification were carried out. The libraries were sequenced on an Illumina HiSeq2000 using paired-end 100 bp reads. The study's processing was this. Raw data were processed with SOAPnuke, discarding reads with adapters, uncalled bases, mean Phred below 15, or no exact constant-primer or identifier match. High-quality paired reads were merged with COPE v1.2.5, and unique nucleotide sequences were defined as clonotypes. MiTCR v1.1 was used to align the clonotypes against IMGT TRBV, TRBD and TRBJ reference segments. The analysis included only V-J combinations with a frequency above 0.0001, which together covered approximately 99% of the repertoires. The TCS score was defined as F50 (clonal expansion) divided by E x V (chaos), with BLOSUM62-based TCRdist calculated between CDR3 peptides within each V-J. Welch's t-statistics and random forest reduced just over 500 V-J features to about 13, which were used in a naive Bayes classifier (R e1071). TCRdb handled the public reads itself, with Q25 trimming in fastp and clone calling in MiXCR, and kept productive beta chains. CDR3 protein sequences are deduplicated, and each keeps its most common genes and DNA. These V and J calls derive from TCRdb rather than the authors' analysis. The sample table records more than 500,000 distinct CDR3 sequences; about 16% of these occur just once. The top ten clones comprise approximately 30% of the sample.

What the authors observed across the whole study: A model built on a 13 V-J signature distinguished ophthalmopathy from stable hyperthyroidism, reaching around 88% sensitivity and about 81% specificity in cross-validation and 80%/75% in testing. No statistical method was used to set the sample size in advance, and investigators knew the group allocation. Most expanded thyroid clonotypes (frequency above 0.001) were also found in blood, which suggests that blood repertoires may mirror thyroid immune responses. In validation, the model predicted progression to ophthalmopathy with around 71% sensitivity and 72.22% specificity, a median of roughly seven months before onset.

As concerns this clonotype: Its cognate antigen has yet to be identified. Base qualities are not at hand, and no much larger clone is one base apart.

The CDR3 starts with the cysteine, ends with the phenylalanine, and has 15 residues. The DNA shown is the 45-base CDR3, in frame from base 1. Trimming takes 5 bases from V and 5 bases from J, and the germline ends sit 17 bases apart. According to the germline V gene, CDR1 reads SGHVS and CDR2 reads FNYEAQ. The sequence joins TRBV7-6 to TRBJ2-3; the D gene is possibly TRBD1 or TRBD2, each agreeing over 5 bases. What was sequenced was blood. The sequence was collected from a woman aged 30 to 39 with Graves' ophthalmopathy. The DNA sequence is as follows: TGTGCCAGCAGCCCCGGGACCGCTGCCAGAGATACGCAGTATTTT. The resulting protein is CASSPGTAARDTQYF.